Many counts were recorded for the clone carrying this TCR beta chain. The antigen is undetermined. Alpha and beta constant-region primers primed reverse transcription of around 500 ng RNA. Separate chain-specific third strand synthesis with multiplexing indices produced the alpha and beta libraries. TCRdb analysed the 5' RACE reads with MiXCR anew, one entry per CDR3 protein. The table shows 19,000 or so distinct CDR3 sequences, with roughly 9% occurring only once. This sample stems from a study of HIV-infected patients and healthy controls. Findings and limits, study-wide: HIV-infected patients shared fewer CDR3 sequences between individuals than healthy controls.

CDR3 length equals 14 residues. The germline gives CDR1 MDHEN, CDR2 SYDVKM. V shed 6 bases and J shed 4 bases, with 16 bases lying between them. The repertoire came from unfractionated whole blood and reflected all unsorted peripheral T cells. The receptor was isolated from an adult in good health. J is TRBJ2-7 and V is TRBV28; D might be TRBD1 or TRBD2, each matching 5 bases. Sequenced material: blood. The CDR3 DNA reads TGTGCCAGCAGCCCGGGACCGCGGAGATACGAGCAGTACTTC. Amino acids: CASSPGPRRYEQYF.